This T cell receptor (beta chain) is drawn from a study of blood T cell repertoires in COVID-19. At the level of the study: The cDNA or gDNA used as material had been derived from T cells, B-cell-depleted T cells, or PBMCs.

Only in-frame clones appear in the TCRdb table, and some are missing; sequencing was by immunoSEQ multiplex PCR. This sample has 100,000 to 150,000 clones, with roughly 83% found just once. Germline V gene lookup returns CDR1 SEHNR and CDR2 FQNEAQ (reference sequence). The V end lost 2 bases, the J end lost 3 bases, and 13 bases lay between the germline ends. The CDR3 totals 15 residues. This chain joins TRBV7-9 and TRBJ1-2; D is unresolved. The clonotype was recovered from a human donor in a cohort sampled during active COVID-19. Sequencing input: peripheral blood. The CDR3 DNA sequence: TGTGCCAGCAGCTTATGGCCGAACAGTGACTATGGCTACACCTTC. Its translation is CASSLWPNSDYGYTF.